Below, 22 T cell receptor beta chains from the same sample are listed, as sequenced in a study of CD8 T cells in Susac syndrome. Reverse transcription of 0.5 to 1 ug RNA was performed with random hexamers. TCRdb fed the immunoSEQ multiplex PCR reads into MiXCR, producing one record per CDR3 protein. Of some 300,000 distinct CDR3 sequences in the sample, 89% are singletons; the top ten hold approximately 0.2%. Sequencing was performed on CD8+ T cells from PBMCs. Receptor source: a human donor with multiple sclerosis.

The chain recombines TRBV30 with TRBJ2-7, with 12 bases that match TRBD2. The CDR3 is 13 amino acids. The trim removed 2 bases at V and 7 bases at J, leaving 3 bases unmatched. In germline, CDR1 is GTSNPN, CDR2 SVGIG (reference sequence). CDR3 DNA: TGTGCCTGGAGTCGACTAGCGGGAGATGAGCAGTACTTC. This translates into CAWSRLAGDEQYF.

The chain employs TRBV5-1 and TRBJ2-2; D not resolved. CDR1 and CDR2 from the germline V gene are SGHRS and YFSETQ. The CDR3 has 15 amino acids. The V end was cut by 2 bases, the J end by 0 bases, with 8 bases between. The CDR3 DNA follows: TGCGCCAGCAGCTTCGGTGCCACGAACACCGGGGAGCTGTTTTTT. Protein: CASSFGATNTGELFF.

The J gene is TRBJ1-1, the V gene TRBV28, with a weak D call TRBD1 (6 bases). This CDR3 contains 17 residues. In germline, CDR1 is MDHEN, CDR2 SYDVKM. Trimming stripped 4 bases from V and 3 bases from J, with 21 bases between. This CDR3 is CASSSGQRRRWDTEAFF. The CDR3 DNA reads TGTGCCAGCAGTTCTGGACAGCGAAGACGTTGGGACACTGAAGCTTTCTTT.

The V gene is TRBV15, the J gene TRBJ1-1; D is unclear. CDR3 length: 13 amino acids. The V end lost 7 bases, the J end lost 7 bases, and 16 bases lay between the germline ends. Germline V gene sequence: CDR1 LNHNV, CDR2 YYDKDF (reference sequence). The DNA of the CDR3 is TGTGCCACCACATACAGCCGGGGTATTGAAGCTTTCTTT. Encoded protein: CATTYSRGIEAFF.

This clonotype was counted a single time. The chain joins TRBV20-1 to TRBJ2-1, with 7 bases fitting TRBD1. CDR1 and CDR2 from the germline V gene are DFQATT and SNEGSKA (reference sequence). The V segment lost 5 bases and the J segment 6 bases; nucleotides outside the gene matches: 7. CDR3 length equals 13 residues. CDR3 bases: TGCAGTGCTCCACGACAGGGAAGCAATGAGCAGTTCTTC. Protein sequence: CSAPRQGSNEQFF.

This clonotype showed up just once. The J gene is TRBJ2-7, the V gene TRBV12-3 or TRBV12-4; 9 nucleotides line up with TRBD1. Trimming removed 4 bases from V and 3 bases from J; junction bases left unmatched: 7. This CDR3 is built from 15 residues. CDR3 nucleotide sequence: TGTGCCAGCAGTTGGGGGGGACAGGGAAGCTACGAGCAGTACTTC. Protein: CASSWGGQGSYEQYF.

The gene calls are TRBV20-1 and TRBJ1-2; D is undetermined. V lost 4 bases to trimming and J lost 3 bases, with 12 bases between them. The CDR3 spans 13 residues. Germline-derived CDR1 and CDR2 are DFQATT and SNEGSKA (reference sequence). The CDR3 sequence is CSAMLASDYGYTF. The CDR3, as DNA: TGCAGTGCTATGCTGGCCTCGGACTATGGCTACACCTTC.

This chain joins TRBV4-3 and TRBJ2-3, with D unclear. This CDR3 region has 13 residues. Germline CDR1 reads LGHNA; CDR2 reads YSLEER. V shed 0 bases and J shed 4 bases, with 5 bases lying between them. The CDR3: CASSQDSSDTQYF. The CDR3 DNA is TGCGCCAGCAGCCAAGATAGTTCAGATACGCAGTATTTT.

This chain links TRBV4-1 with TRBJ2-7; 8 bases line up with TRBD2. Trimming cost V 0 bases and J 3 bases; bases outside gene matches: 7. The CDR3 totals 16 residues. Germline CDR1 reads MGHRA; CDR2 reads YSYEKL. In nucleotides, the CDR3 is TGCGCCAGCAGCCAAGAAACGGCGGGGGGATACTACGAGCAGTACTTC. Protein: CASSQETAGGYYEQYF.

The rearrangement uses TRBV6-5 and TRBJ2-7, with D possibly TRBD2 on 6 matching bases. V was cut by 0 bases and J by 10 bases, with 16 bases left in between. CDR1 is MNHEY and CDR2 is SVGAGI in the germline V gene. CDR3 length: 14 residues. CDR3 sequence reads: CASSYSLGLRDQYF. In nucleotides, the CDR3 is TGTGCCAGCAGTTACTCTCTCGGTTTGCGGGACCAGTACTTC.

V usage is TRBV28 and J usage is TRBJ2-2, with 9 bases that match TRBD1. V lost 8 bases to trimming and J lost 7 bases; unmatched junction nucleotides: 11. The CDR3 is 15 residues long. CDR1 is MDHEN and CDR2 is SYDVKM in the germline V gene. The CDR3 loop reads CASHSETGGLGELFF. Written as DNA, the CDR3 is TGTGCCAGCCATTCCGAGACAGGGGGTCTCGGGGAGCTGTTTTTT.

This clonotype occurred once. CDR3: CSVEGQGRSGFYEQYF. CDR3 nucleotides: TGCAGCGTTGAAGGGCAGGGAAGGTCAGGTTTTTACGAGCAGTACTTC. The chain uses TRBV29-1 and TRBJ2-7; maybe TRBD1 (5 bases). In germline, CDR1 is SQVTM, CDR2 ANQGSEA. The V end lost 1 base, the J end lost 4 bases, and 20 bases lay between the germline ends. The CDR3 runs to 16 residues.

The chain combines TRBV15 with TRBJ2-7, with 7 bases lining up with TRBD2. The germline CDR1 and CDR2 sequences are LNHNV and YYDKDF (reference sequence). The CDR3 length is 16 residues. J lost 2 bases, V lost 0 bases, and 7 bases had no gene match. CDR3 bases: TGTGCCACCAGCAGAGATACCGAGCGGGGCACCTACGAGCAGTACTTC. Translating it yields CATSRDTERGTYEQYF.

The chain is built from TRBV12-3 or TRBV12-4 and TRBJ2-1; D possibly matches TRBD1 or TRBD2 (5 bases each). The CDR3 spans 12 residues. Trimming left V 6 bases short and J 10 bases short, with 13 bases between. CDR3 residues: CASSRGSWEQFF. The DNA of the CDR3 is TGTGCCAGCAGCCGGGGCAGCTGGGAGCAGTTCTTC.

The chain employs TRBV30 and TRBJ2-1; the match to TRBD2 covers 10 bases. CDR3 length: 17 amino acids. Germline V gene data show CDR1 as GTSNPN and CDR2 as SVGIG (reference sequence). J gave up 8 bases and V 3 bases, and 16 bases lay outside the gene matches. CDR3 nucleotides: TGTGCCTGGAGGAAGACGTTTACTAGCGGGATGGGGGATGAGCAGTTCTTC. Translation: CAWRKTFTSGMGDEQFF.

The chain is built from TRBV20-1 and TRBJ2-7; 14 bases are a match to TRBD2. Losses at the gene ends were 0 bases for V and 9 bases for J; bases not matched to a gene: 10. Germline V gene sequence: CDR1 DFQATT, CDR2 SNEGSKA (reference sequence). The CDR3 is 16 amino acids. CDR3 DNA sequence: TGCAGTGCTAGAGAAATAGCGACTAGCGGGAGGGAGGCGCAGTACTTC. It translates to CSAREIATSGREAQYF.

The chain recombines TRBV2 with TRBJ1-6; 8 bases line up with TRBD1. The CDR3 is 16 residues long. The V and J ends lost 0 bases and 9 bases, in that order; junction bases with no gene match: 7. CDR1 is SNHLY and CDR2 is FYNNEI in the germline V gene. The chain's CDR3 is CASSEAPQGAGSPLHF. The CDR3, as DNA: TGTGCCAGCAGTGAAGCGCCCCAGGGGGCCGGTTCACCCCTCCACTTT.

The chain has TRBV19 and TRBJ2-7; D might be TRBD2 (5 bases). The CDR3 sequence is 13 residues long. CDR1 and CDR2 (germline): LNHDA, SQIVND (reference sequence). Trimming took 5 bases from V and 4 from J, leaving 12 bases between them. The CDR3 protein is CASSFRLSYEQYF. CDR3 bases: TGTGCCAGTAGTTTTCGACTATCTTACGAGCAGTACTTC.

The chain carries TRBV29-1 and TRBJ1-2; tentatively, D is TRBD1 (5 bases). Germline CDR1 and CDR2: SQVTM and ANQGSEA. V was shortened by 3 bases and J by 4 bases, with 12 bases between the two germline ends. The CDR3 is 13 residues long. The CDR3 DNA is TGCAGCGTTGAGGGACTGAGTTCCTATGGCTACACCTTC. As protein: CSVEGLSSYGYTF.

The CDR3: CASSWAGDNEQFF. The CDR3 DNA reads TGTGCCAGCAGCTGGGCGGGGGACAATGAGCAGTTCTTC. The chain links TRBV11-2 to TRBJ2-1; 7 bases are shared with TRBD2. The CDR3 length is 13 residues. The ends lost 4 bases at V and 5 bases at J; junction bases unmatched: 2. Germline CDR1 and CDR2: SGHAT and FQNNGV.

V gene TRBV20-1 combines with J gene TRBJ2-7, with D possibly TRBD2 on 6 matching bases. The CDR3 runs 14 residues. With 1 base removed from V and 6 bases from J, the gap between germline ends came to 16 bases. CDR1 is DFQATT, CDR2 SNEGSKA, per germline (reference sequence). CDR3: CSARAGGPSSEQYF. The CDR3 DNA sequence: TGCAGTGCTAGAGCCGGGGGTCCCTCCAGCGAGCAGTACTTC.

The gene calls are TRBV27 and TRBJ2-2; 10 bases match TRBD1. Germline trimming cut 6 bases from V and 6 bases from J; bases unmatched to any gene: 4. CDR3 length: 14 residues. The germline gives CDR1 MNHEY, CDR2 SMNVEV (reference sequence). CDR3 DNA: TGTGCCAGCAGGGCCGGGACAGGGGCCGGGGAGCTGTTTTTT. Its translation: CASRAGTGAGELFF.